This TCR beta chain originates from a study of response to subunit inactivated influenza vaccine (dated by TCRdb to between 2018 and 2020). At the level of the whole study: Deep quantitative T cell receptor repertoire profiling was used in the study to track responses to a trivalent subunit inactivated influenza vaccine.

Library generation was performed with RT-PCR. Instrument on record: Illumina HiSeq 2500. The public sequencing data were trimmed at Q25 with fastp and processed into clonotypes with MiXCR by TCRdb, which kept only in-frame beta chains. Under each unique CDR3 protein, matching rows form one entry showing the most common genes and DNA. In all, the sample holds 500,000 to 600,000 distinct CDR3 sequences, and 12% to 15% of those were seen once. The leading ten clones occupy 8.5% to 14% of the sample. Looking up the germline V gene (reference sequence) yields CDR1 MNHEY and CDR2 SMNVEV. The CDR3 runs 16 residues from the cysteine to the phenylalanine. The CDR3 DNA has 48 bases and is translated from base 1. Trimming accounts for 5 bases at V and 2 bases at J, while the number of junction bases matched to no gene is 6. Points the paper makes about the study in general: The authors proposed that each seasonal influenza vaccination may bring in only a limited number of new T cells.

This clonotype was recorded at least ten times. It lacks a known antigen. No much larger clone exists at a distance of one base, and base qualities are not known. Recombination joined TRBV27 with TRBJ2-5, and 12 bases in between align with TRBD2. The sequenced sample was PBMCs from blood, obtained 11 to 12 days after vaccination. The sequence came from a man over 45 who received an inactivated influenza vaccine. Donor details come from another sample of the same person, matched by shared clones. This receptor carries the CDR3 CASSPRTSGAQETQYF. Read as DNA, the sequence is TGTGCCAGCAGTCCCCGGACTAGCGGGGCGCAAGAGACCCAGTACTTC.